This is a list of T cell receptor beta chains from one sample in a study of OX40 agonist ivuxolimab in advanced cancers. Sequencing was performed with immunoSEQ multiplex PCR; in TCRdb, only in-frame clones are kept and a portion is missing. The sample has some 100,000 clones; approximately 81% are singletons. The material sequenced was CD4+ or CD8+ T cells sorted from blood, taken in a trial of the OX40 agonist ivuxolimab. These TCRs come from an adult with an advanced solid tumor such as melanoma, head and neck, liver or kidney cancer. Each CDR3 is given with its conserved first and last residue. D genes are given only for firm matches. Size tells how often a clone was seen (once, few, many) or the class of an expanded clone, and some rows leave it out.

NA,NA,TRBJ1-2,TRBV2,CASSGTSLYNGYTF,TGTGCCAGCAGTGGAACCTCTCTTTACAATGGCTACACCTTC
TRBD1,NA,TRBJ2-3,TRBV7-9,CASSLTGGTDTQYF,TGTGCCAGCAGCTTAACAGGGGGCACAGATACGCAGTATTTT
NA,NA,TRBJ2-2,TRBV7-7,CASSSDPTGELFF,TGTGCCAGCAGCTCGGACCCGACCGGGGAGCTGTTTTTT
NA,NA,TRBJ2-3,TRBV6-4,CASSDPRGGAEDTQYF,TGTGCCAGCAGTGACCCCAGGGGGGGGGCCGAAGATACGCAGTATTTT
TRBD1,NA,TRBJ2-7,TRBV28,CASSPRDRQGSEQYF,TGTGCCAGCAGTCCGCGCGACCGACAGGGATCCGAGCAGTACTTC
NA,few,TRBJ1-2,TRBV19,CATTERGGLRGYTF,TGTGCCACTACCGAACGTGGGGGTCTACGTGGCTACACCTTC
TRBD1,NA,TRBJ1-4,TRBV5-1,CASSSRQGGNEKLFF,TGCGCCAGCAGCTCCCGACAGGGCGGTAATGAAAAACTGTTTTTT
NA,NA,TRBJ1-6,TRBV7-8,CASTPPRRQSPNSPLHF,TGTGCCAGCACGCCTCCTCGTCGGCAGTCCCCCAATTCACCCCTCCACTTT
NA,NA,TRBJ1-1,TRBV2,CASSETAGPSTEAFF,TGTGCCAGCAGCGAAACCGCAGGGCCGAGCACTGAAGCTTTCTTT
NA,NA,TRBJ1-1,TRBV5-4,CASSLYWGNTEAFF,TGTGCCAGCAGCTTGTACTGGGGGAACACTGAAGCTTTCTTT
TRBD1,few,TRBJ2-3,TRBV11-2,CASSRDRGRPTLTDTQYF,TGTGCCAGCAGCCGGGACAGGGGGCGGCCGACCCTCACAGATACGCAGTATTTT
TRBD1,NA,TRBJ1-2,TRBV27,CASSIGQASNYGYTF,TGTGCCAGCAGTATTGGACAGGCCTCCAACTATGGCTACACCTTC
NA,NA,TRBJ1-4,TRBV19,CASRGVTAGNEKLFF,TGTGCCAGTAGGGGGGTCACAGCGGGAAATGAAAAACTGTTTTTT
NA,NA,TRBJ2-7,TRBV6-5,CASSYSTHTGTYEQYF,TGTGCCAGCAGTTACTCTACCCACACAGGGACGTACGAGCAGTACTTC
NA,NA,TRBJ1-1,TRBV4-3,CASSSSPVTEAFF,TGCGCCAGCAGCTCTAGCCCTGTGACTGAAGCTTTCTTT
TRBD1,NA,TRBJ2-3,TRBV5-4,CASSSRGGRTDTQYF,TGTGCCAGCAGCTCTCGAGGGGGCAGGACAGATACGCAGTATTTT
NA,few,TRBJ1-5,TRBV19,CAGGGLSNQPQHF,TGTGCCGGGGGGGGGCTTAGCAATCAGCCCCAGCATTTT
TRBD1,NA,TRBJ2-6,TRBV10-3,CAIGTGDSGANVLTF,TGTGCCATCGGGACAGGGGACTCTGGGGCCAACGTCCTGACTTTC
NA,NA,TRBJ1-2,TRBV15,CATSRDEEYYGYTF,TGTGCCACCAGCAGAGATGAGGAATACTATGGCTACACCTTC
NA,NA,TRBJ1-1,TRBV10-3,CAISDVGDTEAFF,TGTGCCATCAGTGATGTAGGGGACACTGAAGCTTTCTTT
TRBD2,NA,TRBJ2-3,TRBV7-2,CASSLSSGGGTDTQYF,TGTGCCAGCAGCTTGTCTAGCGGGGGGGGCACAGATACGCAGTATTTT
NA,NA,TRBJ1-5,TRBV28,CASTLLGARGSNQPQHF,TGTGCCAGCACCTTGTTAGGGGCCCGGGGGAGCAATCAGCCCCAGCATTTT
NA,NA,TRBJ1-3,TRBV18,CASSPARGSDTIYF,TGTGCCAGCTCACCCGCCCGGGGTTCCGACACCATATATTTT
NA,NA,TRBJ1-4,TRBV10-2,CASSDGRGKLFF,TGCGCCAGCAGTGACGGCCGCGGGAAACTGTTTTTT
NA,NA,TRBJ2-3,TRBV19,CASSSILASSTDTQYF,TGTGCCAGTAGTTCAATCTTGGCTTCTAGCACAGATACGCAGTATTTT
TRBD2,NA,TRBJ2-1,TRBV9,CASSQNSGGPKGNEQFF,TGTGCCAGCAGTCAAAATAGCGGGGGCCCAAAAGGGAATGAGCAGTTCTTC
TRBD2,NA,TRBJ2-7,TRBV7-2,CASSRGTSAYEQYF,TGTGCCAGCAGCCGCGGGACTAGCGCCTACGAGCAGTACTTC
NA,NA,TRBJ1-3,TRBV5-4,CASSHFSVRPGNTIYF,TGTGCCAGCAGCCATTTCTCGGTGAGGCCCGGAAACACCATATATTTT
NA,few,TRBJ2-3,TRBV7-2,CASSLVRGTDTQYF,TGTGCCAGCAGCTTAGTCCGGGGAACAGATACGCAGTATTTT